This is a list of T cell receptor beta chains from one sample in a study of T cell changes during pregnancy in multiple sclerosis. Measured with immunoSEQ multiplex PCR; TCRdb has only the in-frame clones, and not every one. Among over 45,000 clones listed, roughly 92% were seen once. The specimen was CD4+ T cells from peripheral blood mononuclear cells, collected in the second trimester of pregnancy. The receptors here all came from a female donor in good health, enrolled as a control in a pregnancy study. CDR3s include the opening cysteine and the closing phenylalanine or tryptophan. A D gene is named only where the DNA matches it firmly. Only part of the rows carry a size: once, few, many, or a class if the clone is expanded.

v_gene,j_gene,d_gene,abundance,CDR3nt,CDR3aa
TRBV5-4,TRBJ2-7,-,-,TGTGCCAGCAGCATGGCCGGGACAAGCTCCTACGAGCAGTACTTC,CASSMAGTSSYEQYF
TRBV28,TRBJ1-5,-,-,TGTGCCAGCAGTTCCAGTGGCCAGCCCCAGCATTTT,CASSSSGQPQHF
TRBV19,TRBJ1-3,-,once,TGTGCCAGTAGTATAGATGCAGTTTTGGGTTCGAGGGGAAACACCATATATTTT,CASSIDAVLGSRGNTIYF
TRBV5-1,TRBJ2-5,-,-,TGCGCCAGCAGCCCCCCAGGGGGGGAGACCCAGTACTTC,CASSPPGGETQYF
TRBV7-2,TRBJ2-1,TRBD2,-,TGTGCCAGCAGCTCACGGGAGGTCCGGGTGAATGAGCAGTTCTTC,CASSSREVRVNEQFF
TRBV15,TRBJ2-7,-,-,TGTGCCACCAGGGGGACTGCCTCCTACGAGCAGTACTTC,CATRGTASYEQYF
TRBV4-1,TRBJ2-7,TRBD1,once,TGCGCCAGCAGCCTCAGACAGGGCTTATACGAGCAGTACTTC,CASSLRQGLYEQYF
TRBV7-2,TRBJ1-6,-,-,TGTGCCAGCAGCTCGTACAGGGAGACGCGGTCACCCCTCCACTTT,CASSSYRETRSPLHF
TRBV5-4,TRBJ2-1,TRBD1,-,TGTGCCAGCAGCCCCAGACAGGGTCAGGGGAATGAGCAGTTCTTC,CASSPRQGQGNEQFF
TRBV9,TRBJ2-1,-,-,TGTGCCAGCAGCGCACAGACAGGATCCTACAATGAGCAGTTCTTC,CASSAQTGSYNEQFF
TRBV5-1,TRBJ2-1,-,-,TGCGCCAGCAGCTTGATCGGGACTCCATCCTACAATGAGCAGTTCTTC,CASSLIGTPSYNEQFF
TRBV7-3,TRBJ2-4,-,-,TGTGCCAGCAGCTTCCTGTATTTGTGCTTC,CASSFLYLCF
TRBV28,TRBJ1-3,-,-,TGTGCCAGCAGTTTATCCGCAGGTTTTCCCTCTGGAAACACCATATATTTT,CASSLSAGFPSGNTIYF
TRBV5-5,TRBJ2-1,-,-,TGTGCCAGCAGCTTGAGGAGCGAGGTCCCCTACAATGAGCAGTTCTTC,CASSLRSEVPYNEQFF
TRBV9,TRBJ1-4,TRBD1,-,TGTGCCAGCAGCGCCGAGACAGGGAATGAAAAACTGTTTTTT,CASSAETGNEKLFF
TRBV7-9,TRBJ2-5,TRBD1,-,TGTGCCAGCGGTAGGGGGCGCAGGGAGACCCAGTACTTC,CASGRGRRETQYF
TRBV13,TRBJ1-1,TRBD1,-,TGTGCCAGCAGACTTACAGGGGGAGTTACTGAAGCTTTCTTT,CASRLTGGVTEAFF
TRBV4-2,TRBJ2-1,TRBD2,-,TGTGCCAGCAGCCAAGAGACTAGCGGGGGGGCCAATGAGCAGTTCTTC,CASSQETSGGANEQFF
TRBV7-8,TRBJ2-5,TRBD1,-,TGTGCCAGCAGAAGACAGGGCCTGGGGACCCAGTACTTC,CASRRQGLGTQYF
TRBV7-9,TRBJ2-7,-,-,TGTGCCAGCAGCCCCCCCCGGAGAGTAGCGGAGTCCTACGAGCAGTACTTC,CASSPPRRVAESYEQYF
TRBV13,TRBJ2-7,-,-,TGTGCCAGCAGCCAAGTGGGGAGGCCCCTGGGGGAGCAGTACTTC,CASSQVGRPLGEQYF
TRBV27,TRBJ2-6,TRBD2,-,TGTGCCAGCAGTCATCGTGTTAGCGGGACCTCCTCTGGGGCCAACGTCCTGACTTTC,CASSHRVSGTSSGANVLTF
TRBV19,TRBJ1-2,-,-,TGTGCCAGTAGTATGGGCGACCGGCCGCTCTATGGCTACACCTTC,CASSMGDRPLYGYTF
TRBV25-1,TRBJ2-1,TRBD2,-,TGTGCCAGCAGTGGATCACTAGCGGAGGTCTACAATGAGCAGTTCTTC,CASSGSLAEVYNEQFF
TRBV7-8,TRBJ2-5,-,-,TGTGCCAGCAGCTTAGGACAGAAAGAGACCCAGTACTTC,CASSLGQKETQYF
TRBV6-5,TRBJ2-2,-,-,TGTGCCAGCAGTTTCGGGGGTTTAAAGACCGGGGAGCTGTTTTTT,CASSFGGLKTGELFF
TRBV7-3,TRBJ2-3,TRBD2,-,TGTGCCAGCAGCCGTACCGGGACTAGGTCAGATACGCAGTATTTT,CASSRTGTRSDTQYF
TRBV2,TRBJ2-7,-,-,TGTGCCAGCAGTGCCCCCGGCTCCTACGAGCAGTACTTC,CASSAPGSYEQYF
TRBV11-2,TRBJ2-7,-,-,TGTGCCAGCAGCGCTAGCGTTTCCTCCTACGAGCAGTACTTC,CASSASVSSYEQYF
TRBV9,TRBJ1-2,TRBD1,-,TGTGCCAGCAGCGTAAAACAGGGGAATGACTATGGCTACACCTTC,CASSVKQGNDYGYTF
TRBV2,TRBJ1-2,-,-,TGTGCCAGCACTATCGGGACTTACTATGGCTACACCTTC,CASTIGTYYGYTF
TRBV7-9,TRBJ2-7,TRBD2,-,TGTGCCAGCACCCGACTAGCGGGAGAAGCCGAGCAGTACTTC,CASTRLAGEAEQYF
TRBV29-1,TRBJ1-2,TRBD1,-,TGCAGCGTCGCGGACCCGGGACAGGGGGCATGGGGCTACACCTTC,CSVADPGQGAWGYTF
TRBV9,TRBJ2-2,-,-,TGTGCCAGCAGCGTAGATTTCCTAGCCAGGACCGGGGAGCTGTTTTTT,CASSVDFLARTGELFF
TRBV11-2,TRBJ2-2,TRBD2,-,TGTGCCAGCAGCTTAGTTGCGGGAGCGAACACCGGGGAGCTGTTTTTT,CASSLVAGANTGELFF
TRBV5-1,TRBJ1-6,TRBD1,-,TGCGCCAGCAGCTGGGGGACAGATTCCTATAATTCACCCCTCCACTTT,CASSWGTDSYNSPLHF
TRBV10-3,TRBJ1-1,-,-,TGTGCCATCAGTGAGAGGCAGGGAGGTACGAACACTGAAGCTTTCTTT,CAISERQGGTNTEAFF
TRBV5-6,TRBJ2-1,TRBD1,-,TGTGCCAGCAGCTTAAGTGGGACAGCCGTCTACAATGAGCAGTTCTTC,CASSLSGTAVYNEQFF
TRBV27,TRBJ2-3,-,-,TGTGCCAGCAATCCAAGGAGATCTAGCACAGATACGCAGTATTTT,CASNPRRSSTDTQYF
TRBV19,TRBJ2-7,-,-,TGTGCCAGTAGTGCCAAGACTGAAGAGCAGTACTTC,CASSAKTEEQYF
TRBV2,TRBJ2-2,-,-,TGTGCCAGCAGTGGCGGGAACACCGGGGAGCTGTTTTTT,CASSGGNTGELFF